The rows below give T cell receptor beta chains drawn from one sample of a study of cytomegalovirus exposure and HLA in healthy donors. The assay was immunoSEQ multiplex PCR, and TCRdb's table has in-frame clones only and misses some. The table shows approximately 190,000 clones, with around 86% occurring only once. Source material: PBMCs. The receptors here all came from a woman in her late teens or twenties in good health and CMV-seronegative. The CDR3 runs from the conserved cysteine through the conserved F or W. A D gene is named only where the DNA matches it firmly. Not every row has a clone size; where given, it reads once, few, many or a size class.

V gene: TRBV18; D gene: NA; clone size: NA; J gene: TRBJ2-7; CDR3 protein: CASSPKDNIHEQYF; CDR3 DNA: TGTGCCAGCTCACCCAAAGACAACATCCACGAGCAGTACTTC
V gene: TRBV30; D gene: TRBD1; clone size: NA; J gene: TRBJ2-5; CDR3 protein: CAWSVGGTGFYQYF; CDR3 DNA: TGTGCCTGGAGTGTAGGAGGGACAGGGTTTTACCAGTACTTC
V gene: TRBV6-1; D gene: NA; clone size: NA; J gene: TRBJ1-1; CDR3 protein: CASSVWTVMNTEAFF; CDR3 DNA: TGTGCCAGCAGTGTTTGGACAGTTATGAACACTGAAGCTTTCTTT
V gene: TRBV27; D gene: TRBD2; clone size: once; J gene: TRBJ2-7; CDR3 protein: CASSVGGGPYEQYF; CDR3 DNA: TGTGCCAGCTCCGTTGGGGGAGGGCCGTACGAGCAGTACTTC
V gene: TRBV14; D gene: TRBD1; clone size: NA; J gene: TRBJ2-7; CDR3 protein: CASSQVSRDRGGYEQYF; CDR3 DNA: TGTGCCAGCAGCCAAGTGAGCCGGGACAGGGGGGGGTACGAGCAGTACTTC
V gene: TRBV6-4; D gene: TRBD2; clone size: NA; J gene: TRBJ2-2; CDR3 protein: CASSDVLAVNTGELFF; CDR3 DNA: TGTGCCAGCAGTGACGTGCTAGCGGTAAACACCGGGGAGCTGTTTTTT
V gene: TRBV7-3; D gene: TRBD2; clone size: few; J gene: TRBJ2-7; CDR3 protein: CASSPSIGRSYEQYF; CDR3 DNA: TGTGCCAGCAGCCCTTCTATCGGGAGGTCCTACGAGCAGTACTTC
V gene: TRBV7-9; D gene: NA; clone size: NA; J gene: TRBJ1-4; CDR3 protein: CASSSQGLGEKLFF; CDR3 DNA: TGTGCCAGCAGCTCACAGGGTTTGGGGGAAAAACTGTTTTTT
V gene: TRBV7-8; D gene: TRBD2; clone size: NA; J gene: TRBJ2-7; CDR3 protein: CASSFQREGTGYEQYF; CDR3 DNA: TGTGCCAGCAGCTTCCAGCGGGAGGGGACCGGGTACGAGCAGTACTTC
V gene: TRBV9; D gene: TRBD2; clone size: NA; J gene: TRBJ2-1; CDR3 protein: CASSSSGTYNEQFF; CDR3 DNA: TGTGCCAGCAGCTCTAGCGGGACATACAATGAGCAGTTCTTC
V gene: TRBV6-6; D gene: TRBD1; clone size: few; J gene: TRBJ1-1; CDR3 protein: CASSYSRGQLEAFF; CDR3 DNA: TGTGCCAGCAGTTACTCGAGGGGACAGCTTGAAGCTTTCTTT
V gene: TRBV7-2; D gene: NA; clone size: few; J gene: TRBJ1-2; CDR3 protein: CASSLTTVNYGYTF; CDR3 DNA: TGTGCCAGCAGCTTAACGACTGTGAACTATGGCTACACCTTC
V gene: TRBV19; D gene: TRBD1; clone size: NA; J gene: TRBJ1-2; CDR3 protein: CASSATGTGDYGYTF; CDR3 DNA: TGTGCCAGTAGTGCCACCGGGACAGGGGATTATGGCTACACCTTC
V gene: TRBV6-1; D gene: TRBD1; clone size: once; J gene: TRBJ1-5; CDR3 protein: CASTGTGDQPQHF; CDR3 DNA: TGTGCCAGCACCGGGACAGGGGATCAGCCCCAGCATTTT
V gene: TRBV29-1; D gene: TRBD1; clone size: NA; J gene: TRBJ2-2; CDR3 protein: CSVERGGQGAAGELFF; CDR3 DNA: TGCAGCGTTGAAAGGGGGGGACAGGGGGCCGCCGGGGAGCTGTTTTTT
V gene: TRBV28; D gene: TRBD2; clone size: NA; J gene: TRBJ2-5; CDR3 protein: CASSSSGRAGETQYF; CDR3 DNA: TGTGCCAGCAGTTCTAGCGGGAGGGCCGGGGAGACCCAGTACTTC
V gene: TRBV30; D gene: NA; clone size: once; J gene: TRBJ2-5; CDR3 protein: CAWIISPGTQYF; CDR3 DNA: TGTGCCTGGATCATCAGTCCGGGGACCCAGTACTTC
V gene: TRBV5-1; D gene: NA; clone size: NA; J gene: TRBJ1-3; CDR3 protein: CASSLGQASAGNTIYF; CDR3 DNA: TGCGCCAGCAGCTTGGGGCAGGCCTCCGCGGGAAACACCATATATTTT
V gene: TRBV27; D gene: TRBD2; clone size: NA; J gene: TRBJ2-7; CDR3 protein: CASSTGTETSGRSYEQYF; CDR3 DNA: TGTGCCAGCAGTACCGGGACAGAGACTAGCGGCCGGTCCTACGAGCAGTACTTC
V gene: TRBV7-9; D gene: NA; clone size: NA; J gene: TRBJ2-7; CDR3 protein: CASSLSGVIPPDEQYF; CDR3 DNA: TGTGCCAGCAGCTTATCTGGTGTCATACCCCCGGACGAGCAGTACTTC
V gene: TRBV6-5; D gene: NA; clone size: NA; J gene: TRBJ2-6; CDR3 protein: CASSPISGANVLTF; CDR3 DNA: TGTGCCAGCAGTCCAATCTCTGGGGCCAACGTCCTGACTTTC
V gene: TRBV4-1; D gene: NA; clone size: NA; J gene: TRBJ1-5; CDR3 protein: CASSQGHSNQPQHF; CDR3 DNA: TGCGCCAGCAGCCAGGGACATAGCAATCAGCCCCAGCATTTT
V gene: TRBV19; D gene: NA; clone size: NA; J gene: TRBJ1-1; CDR3 protein: CASVAAPHTEAFF; CDR3 DNA: TGTGCCAGTGTGGCGGCACCCCACACTGAAGCTTTCTTT
V gene: TRBV19; D gene: TRBD1; clone size: NA; J gene: TRBJ1-5; CDR3 protein: CASSPGQLINQPQHF; CDR3 DNA: TGTGCCAGTAGCCCGGGACAGCTTATAAATCAGCCCCAGCATTTT
V gene: TRBV28; D gene: TRBD1; clone size: NA; J gene: TRBJ1-5; CDR3 protein: CASSSKGAGQPQHF; CDR3 DNA: TGTGCCAGCAGTTCAAAGGGGGCGGGTCAGCCCCAGCATTTT
V gene: TRBV5-1; D gene: NA; clone size: NA; J gene: TRBJ2-7; CDR3 protein: CASSAAHSGHPSISSYEQYF; CDR3 DNA: TGCGCCAGCAGCGCCGCACACTCGGGACACCCTTCGATAAGCTCCTACGAGCAGTACTTC
V gene: TRBV27; D gene: TRBD1; clone size: NA; J gene: TRBJ2-2; CDR3 protein: CASRAGGTGELFF; CDR3 DNA: TGTGCCAGCAGAGCAGGGGGCACCGGGGAGCTGTTTTTT
V gene: TRBV28; D gene: TRBD2; clone size: NA; J gene: TRBJ2-7; CDR3 protein: CASKVAGGPQVEQYF; CDR3 DNA: TGTGCCAGCAAGGTAGCGGGGGGCCCTCAGGTCGAGCAGTACTTC
V gene: TRBV5-4; D gene: TRBD2; clone size: NA; J gene: TRBJ2-1; CDR3 protein: CASSVPSGISSYNEQFF; CDR3 DNA: TGTGCCAGCAGCGTACCTAGCGGGATAAGCTCCTACAATGAGCAGTTCTTC
V gene: TRBV5-4; D gene: NA; clone size: NA; J gene: TRBJ2-7; CDR3 protein: CASSLDGKITYADEQYF; CDR3 DNA: TGTGCCAGCAGCTTGGACGGGAAAATAACCTACGCTGACGAGCAGTACTTC
V gene: TRBV19; D gene: TRBD1; clone size: NA; J gene: TRBJ1-2; CDR3 protein: CASRRGPGVRGYTF; CDR3 DNA: TGTGCCAGTCGTAGGGGGCCCGGAGTTCGAGGCTACACCTTC
V gene: TRBV27; D gene: TRBD2; clone size: NA; J gene: TRBJ2-5; CDR3 protein: CASSYLGLAGGPEETQYF; CDR3 DNA: TGTGCCAGCAGTTACTTGGGACTAGCGGGAGGGCCGGAAGAGACCCAGTACTTC
V gene: TRBV11-2; D gene: TRBD2; clone size: NA; J gene: TRBJ2-7; CDR3 protein: CASSFRSLAGRNEQYF; CDR3 DNA: TGTGCCAGCAGCTTCCGCAGCCTAGCGGGGAGAAACGAGCAGTACTTC
V gene: TRBV5-1; D gene: TRBD2; clone size: NA; J gene: TRBJ2-7; CDR3 protein: CASSTRDYSYEQYF; CDR3 DNA: TGCGCCAGCAGCACCCGGGACTACTCCTACGAGCAGTACTTC
V gene: TRBV5-1; D gene: NA; clone size: NA; J gene: TRBJ2-7; CDR3 protein: CASSSTGSSYEQYF; CDR3 DNA: TGCGCCAGCAGCTCCACAGGCAGCTCCTACGAGCAGTACTTC
V gene: TRBV7-2; D gene: NA; clone size: many; J gene: TRBJ1-4; CDR3 protein: CASSLGAANEKLFF; CDR3 DNA: TGTGCCAGCAGCTTGGGGGCGGCTAATGAAAAACTGTTTTTT
V gene: TRBV10-3; D gene: TRBD2; clone size: few; J gene: TRBJ2-2; CDR3 protein: CAISETSGNTGELFF; CDR3 DNA: TGTGCCATCAGTGAGACTAGCGGGAACACCGGGGAGCTGTTTTTT
V gene: TRBV11-1; D gene: TRBD2; clone size: NA; J gene: TRBJ2-7; CDR3 protein: CASSPPGLAGSGVHF; CDR3 DNA: TGTGCCAGCAGCCCACCAGGACTAGCGGGATCCGGTGTGCACTTC
V gene: TRBV5-4; D gene: NA; clone size: NA; J gene: TRBJ2-7; CDR3 protein: CASSLVGEQYF; CDR3 DNA: TGTGCCAGCAGCTTGGTCGGCGAGCAGTACTTC
V gene: TRBV29-1; D gene: NA; clone size: NA; J gene: TRBJ2-3; CDR3 protein: CSVWGGQSTDTQYF; CDR3 DNA: TGCAGCGTTTGGGGCGGACAGAGCACAGATACGCAGTATTTT
V gene: TRBV4-2; D gene: TRBD1; clone size: few; J gene: TRBJ1-1; CDR3 protein: CASSDTGGRQMNTEAFF; CDR3 DNA: TGTGCCAGCAGCGACACAGGGGGACGTCAGATGAACACTGAAGCTTTCTTT
V gene: TRBV5-7; D gene: TRBD2; clone size: NA; J gene: TRBJ2-3; CDR3 protein: CASSLREREFPDTQYF; CDR3 DNA: TGTGCCAGCAGCTTGAGGGAGCGGGAGTTTCCAGATACGCAGTATTTT
V gene: TRBV28; D gene: TRBD1; clone size: NA; J gene: TRBJ1-2; CDR3 protein: CASSRRTGGDYGYTF; CDR3 DNA: TGTGCCAGCAGTCGACGGACAGGGGGCGACTATGGCTACACCTTC
V gene: TRBV7-6; D gene: TRBD2; clone size: NA; J gene: TRBJ2-7; CDR3 protein: CASSSAGGLKEQYF; CDR3 DNA: TGTGCCAGCAGCTCAGCGGGAGGACTTAAAGAGCAGTACTTC
V gene: TRBV10-3; D gene: TRBD2; clone size: NA; J gene: TRBJ2-7; CDR3 protein: CAISDGTSGSYEQYF; CDR3 DNA: TGTGCCATCAGTGATGGGACTAGCGGCTCCTACGAGCAGTACTTC